Listed below are T cell receptor beta chains from one sample, sequenced in a study of blood T cell repertoires in COVID-19. Here immunoSEQ multiplex PCR was the method, and the copy in TCRdb shows in-frame clones only, minus some. The sample shows roughly 180,000 clones, around 85% of them seen only once. The sequenced material came from peripheral blood. The receptors here all came from a man between 65 and 85 years old with active or convalescent COVID-19. Each CDR3 is given with its conserved first and last residue. D genes are given only for firm matches.

j_call cdr3_length v_call d_call cdr3_aa cdr3_nt
TRBJ1-1 14 TRBV7-2 TRBD1 CASSPGTVNTEAFF TGTGCCAGCAGCCCCGGGACAGTGAACACTGAAGCTTTCTTT
TRBJ2-3 17 TRBV6-2/TRBV6-3 TRBD2 CASSYGIAGGSTDTQYF TGTGCCAGCAGTTACGGGATCGCGGGAGGTAGCACAGATACGCAGTATTTT
TRBJ1-2 11 TRBV19 . CASSMEFGYTF TGTGCCAGTAGTATGGAGTTTGGCTACACCTTC
TRBJ2-2 15 TRBV3-1/TRBV3-2 . CASSHSSRGTGELFF TGTGCCAGCAGCCACTCCTCTAGGGGCACCGGGGAGCTGTTTTTT
TRBJ1-2 14 TRBV6-5 . CASSYGSPNYGYTF TGTGCCAGCAGTTACGGTAGCCCTAACTATGGCTACACCTTC
TRBJ2-3 15 TRBV19 TRBD2 CASSATSGPTDTQYF TGTGCCAGTAGTGCCACTAGCGGACCCACAGATACGCAGTATTTT
TRBJ1-6 13 TRBV9 TRBD1 CASSPQGGSPLHF TGTGCCAGCAGCCCACAGGGGGGTTCACCCCTCCACTTT
TRBJ1-5 15 TRBV28 . CASSPHPEGNQPQHF TGTGCCAGCAGCCCACATCCTGAGGGCAATCAGCCCCAGCATTTT
TRBJ2-3 14 TRBV3-1/TRBV3-2 . CASSPQGITDTQYF TGTGCCAGCAGCCCCCAGGGAATCACAGATACGCAGTATTTT
TRBJ2-7 18 TRBV6-2/TRBV6-3 TRBD2 CASSYSGLAGGSTYEQYF TGTGCCAGCAGTTACTCCGGACTAGCGGGAGGATCAACCTACGAGCAGTACTTC
TRBJ1-1 14 TRBV29-1 . CSVTRQVGNTEAFF TGCAGCGTTACCCGACAAGTCGGGAACACTGAAGCTTTCTTT
TRBJ2-3 16 TRBV6-6 TRBD1 CASSLGGLGVSDTQYF TGTGCCAGCAGTTTAGGGGGCTTGGGAGTATCAGATACGCAGTATTTT
TRBJ2-7 16 TRBV27 TRBD2 CASSSPGLAGAYEQYF TGTGCCAGCAGTTCGCCGGGACTAGCGGGGGCCTACGAGCAGTACTTC